This T cell receptor beta chain emerged from a study of blood T cell repertoires in COVID-19. Study at large: The origin of the acute and convalescent COVID-19 samples was the United States, Italy and Spain.

Recovered status applied to Cohort 3 donors who had two consecutive negative PCRs. It also applied to those with clearance or with symptom resolution. The CDR3 has 17 residues. Trimming took off 1 base at V and 0 bases at J, with 16 bases between the two ends. Per the germline V gene, CDR1 is KGHSH and CDR2 is LQKENI. Data came from immunoSEQ multiplex PCR; TCRdb stores just in-frame clones and leaves some out. The data hold more than 300,000 clones, with 86% observed a single time. The rearrangement uses TRBV18 and TRBJ2-7, with D possibly being TRBD2 (5 bases). The clonotype comes from a man aged 25-45 years who had recovered from COVID-19. The sample consisted of PBMCs or T cells enriched from blood (not recorded which). CDR3 residues: CASSPLPRAASSYEQYF. In DNA form, the CDR3 reads TGTGCCAGCTCACCACTCCCGCGGGCGGCCAGCTCCTACGAGCAGTACTTC.